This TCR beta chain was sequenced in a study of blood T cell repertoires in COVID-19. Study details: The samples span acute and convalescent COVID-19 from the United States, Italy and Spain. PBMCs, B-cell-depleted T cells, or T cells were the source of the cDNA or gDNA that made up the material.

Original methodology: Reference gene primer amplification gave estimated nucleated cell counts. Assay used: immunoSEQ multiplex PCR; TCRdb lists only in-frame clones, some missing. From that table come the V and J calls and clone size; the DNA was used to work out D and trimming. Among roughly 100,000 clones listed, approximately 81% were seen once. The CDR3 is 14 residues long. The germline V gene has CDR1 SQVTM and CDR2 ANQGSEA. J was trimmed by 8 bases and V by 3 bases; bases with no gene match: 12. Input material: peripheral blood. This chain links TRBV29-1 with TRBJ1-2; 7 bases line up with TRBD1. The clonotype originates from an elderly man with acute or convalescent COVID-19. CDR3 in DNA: TGCAGCGTTGAGCGGGACAGCGCGGGGGGCGGCTACACCTTC. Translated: CSVERDSAGGGYTF.